This entry lists 32 T cell receptor beta chains sequenced from one sample in a study of beta chain features in type 1 diabetes. Antigen specificity for these receptors is unknown. Every bit of the isolated RNA underwent reverse transcription, so sequencing read expressed TCRB transcripts. Data came from immunoSEQ multiplex PCR; TCRdb stores just in-frame clones and leaves some out. The sample comprises around 180,000 clones, almost 8% of which are singletons, and 0.5% rests with the top ten. Overall study findings and caveats: Type 1 diabetes patients had moderately but significantly shorter TCRB CDR3s in all four CD4+ subsets.

The sample consisted of central memory CD4+ T cells from blood. These TCRs come from a man between 18 and 29 years old with type 1 diabetes.

In this sample, this clone turned up a few times. The CDR3 sequence is CAWSSSGGPYNEQFF. The CDR3 nucleotides read TGTGCCTGGAGTTCTAGCGGGGGGCCGTACAATGAGCAGTTCTTC. V gene TRBV30 combines with J gene TRBJ2-1; 11 positions match TRBD2. The CDR3 loop spans 15 amino acids. The V segment lost 2 bases and the J segment 4 bases; nucleotides outside the gene matches: 4. Per germline, CDR1 GTSNPN and CDR2 SVGIG (reference sequence).

The chain uses TRBV5-1 and TRBJ2-5; 8 bases match TRBD1. Germline V lookup: CDR1 SGHRS, CDR2 YFSETQ. This CDR3 has 14 amino acids. After removal of 4 bases from V and 4 bases from J, the junction contained 6 bases not matched to a gene. The CDR3, as DNA: TGCGCCAGCAGCCCGGAACAGGGGGGAGAGACCCAGTACTTC. Translation: CASSPEQGGETQYF. Supplemented by reference TRBV5-1 and TRBJ2-5, the full variable domain reads KAGVTQTPRYLIKTRGQQVTLSCSPISGHRSVSWYQQTPGQGLQFLFEYFSETQRNKGNFPGRFSGRQFSNSRSEMNVSTLELGDSALYLCASSPEQGGETQYFGPGTRLLVL.

This clone showed up just a few times. The V and J genes are TRBV29-1 and TRBJ2-5; TRBD2 is a possible D gene (5 bases). Trimming removed 4 bases from V and 2 bases from J, with 8 bases in between. There are 12 residues in the CDR3. Germline loops: CDR1 SQVTM, CDR2 ANQGSEA. Written as DNA, the CDR3 is TGCAGCGTTGGAGGACTTCAAGAGACCCAGTACTTC. Amino acid sequence: CSVGGLQETQYF. Filled out from reference TRBV29-1 and TRBJ2-5, the complete variable domain reads SAVISQKPSRDICQRGTSLTIQCQVDSQVTMMFWYRQQPGQSLTLIATANQGSEATYESGFVIDKFPISRPNLTFSTLTVSNMSPEDSSIYLCSVGGLQETQYFGPGTRLLVL.

Only a few counts were recorded for this clone. The V gene is TRBV5-4, the J gene TRBJ2-7; D unresolved. Germline V gene sequence: CDR1 SGHNT, CDR2 YYREEE (reference sequence). Trimming left V 6 bases short and J 0 bases short, with 7 bases between. The CDR3 totals 12 residues. CDR3 protein: CASTSSSYEQYF. The CDR3 coding sequence is TGTGCCAGCACGAGTAGCTCCTACGAGCAGTACTTC.

In this sample, this clone turned up a few times. The CDR3 sequence is CASSSLAYIYEQYF. For the CDR3, the DNA is TGTGCCAGCAGCTCTCTAGCGTATATTTACGAGCAGTACTTC. This chain uses TRBV11-2 with TRBJ2-7; possibly TRBD2 for D (6 bases). This CDR3 has 14 amino acids. Trimming removed 4 bases from V and 4 bases from J, with 14 bases in between. CDR1 is SGHAT and CDR2 is FQNNGV in the germline V gene.

The chain employs TRBV6-1 and TRBJ1-2; the D gene is possibly TRBD1 (5 bases). The V end lost 2 bases, the J end lost 8 bases, and 15 bases lay between the germline ends. Per germline, CDR1 MNHNS and CDR2 SASEGT. This CDR3 is built from 14 residues. The CDR3 coding sequence is TGTGCCAGCAGTGAATTAGTTCGGGGGATGGGCTACACCTTC. Translation gives CASSELVRGMGYTF.

Of note for this clone: This sample includes further DNA sequences coding for the same CDR3. This sequence joins TRBV5-1 and TRBJ2-7; 10 bases are shared with TRBD2. The V gene end was trimmed by 2 bases and the J gene end by 1 base; junction bases not matched to a gene: 0. CDR1 SGHRS and CDR2 YFSETQ come from the germline V gene. The CDR3 has 14 residues. This chain's CDR3 is CASSLAGGSYEQYF. In DNA, the CDR3 is TGCGCCAGCAGCTTAGCGGGAGGGTCCTACGAGCAGTACTTC.

This clone turned up a few times. V gene TRBV4-1 combines with J gene TRBJ1-6, with D unresolved. Germline CDR1 is MGHRA and CDR2 is YSYEKL. V dropped 3 bases and J dropped 10 bases, with 10 bases sitting between them. The CDR3 has 13 residues. CDR3 nucleotides: TGCGCCAGCAGCCATCTGCGCGGGTCACCCCTCCACTTT. Encoded protein: CASSHLRGSPLHF.

The chain employs TRBV7-9 and TRBJ2-1, with D tentatively TRBD1 (5 bases). Germline loops: CDR1 SEHNR, CDR2 FQNEAQ (reference sequence). The CDR3 is 14 residues long. The V gene lost 3 bases and the J gene lost 3 bases, with 9 bases spanning the gap. DNA of the CDR3: TGTGCCAGCAGCTTCATGGGGCTCTACAATGAGCAGTTCTTC. It codes for CASSFMGLYNEQFF.

The chain carries TRBV28 and TRBJ1-1; D is unclear. There are 11 residues in the CDR3. In germline, CDR1 is MDHEN, CDR2 SYDVKM. The V and J ends lost 7 bases and 8 bases respectively, with 11 bases between them. CDR3 DNA sequence: TGTGCCAGCACCCGGCGGCTCGAAGCTTTCTTT. Protein product: CASTRRLEAFF.

This clone was counted between two and nine times. This sample includes further DNA sequences coding for the same CDR3. The chain combines TRBV11-2 with TRBJ1-2, with 7 bases identical to TRBD1. Germline trimming cut 1 base from V and 8 bases from J; bases unmatched to any gene: 7. Germline lookup yields CDR1 SGHAT and CDR2 FQNNGV. The CDR3 totals 14 residues. The DNA for the CDR3 is TGTGCCAGCAGCTTAGTGGAGACAGGGTACGGCTACACCTTC. Translating it yields CASSLVETGYGYTF.

The CDR3 spells CASSQGPVAGPTYEQYF. CDR3 sequence (DNA): TGTGCCAGCAGCCAGGGGCCGGTGGCGGGGCCAACCTACGAGCAGTACTTC. The rearrangement links TRBV14 to TRBJ2-7; tentative D call: TRBD2 (6 bases). The germline CDR1 and CDR2 sequences are SGHDN and FVKESK. Trimming left V 3 bases short and J 2 bases short, with 20 bases between. This CDR3 contains 17 residues.

This rearrangement joins TRBV4-3 to TRBJ2-1; D uncertain. The germline V gene has CDR1 LGHNA and CDR2 YSLEER. V lost 0 bases and J 2 bases, leaving 11 bases between the germline ends. The CDR3 is 16 amino acids. Here the CDR3 reads CASSQDNSVAYNEQFF. For the CDR3, the DNA is TGCGCCAGCAGCCAAGATAACAGTGTAGCCTACAATGAGCAGTTCTTC.

The V gene is TRBV28, the J gene TRBJ2-4; 8 nucleotides agree with TRBD2. The germline CDR1 and CDR2 sequences are MDHEN and SYDVKM. The CDR3 is 15 amino acids. V trimming: 5 bases; J trimming: 7 bases; junction bases outside the gene matches: 10. The CDR3 nucleotides read TGTGCCAGCAGTCTTCCGGGGGGGGGCGCGAACATTCAGTACTTC. Residues: CASSLPGGGANIQYF. Combining the CDR3 with reference TRBV28 and TRBJ2-4 gives the whole variable domain DVKVTQSSRYLVKRTGEKVFLECVQDMDHENMFWYRQDPGLGLRLIYFSYDVKMKEKGDIPEGYSVSREKKERFSLILESASTNQTSMYLCASSLPGGGANIQYFGAGTRLSVL.

This clone was detected only a few times. The gene calls are TRBV4-1 and TRBJ1-5; no clear D gene. Germline CDR1 reads MGHRA; CDR2 reads YSYEKL. V lost 0 bases and J lost 1, with 10 bases in between. The CDR3 contains 16 residues. CDR3 residues: CASSQDPPGSNQPQHF. The CDR3 bases are TGCGCCAGCAGCCAAGATCCCCCCGGGAGCAATCAGCCCCAGCATTTT.

CDR3 protein: CASSSYQGQGKSEQYF. CDR3 bases: TGTGCCAGCTCATCGTACCAGGGACAGGGGAAAAGCGAGCAGTACTTC. The V and J genes are TRBV18 and TRBJ2-7; 10 bases map to TRBD1. Germline trimming cut 5 bases from V and 6 bases from J; bases unmatched to any gene: 13. Germline loops: CDR1 KGHSH, CDR2 LQKENI. CDR3 length equals 16 residues.

V is TRBV9 and J is TRBJ2-7, with 7 bases that match TRBD1. The CDR3 covers 15 residues. V was pared by 0 bases and J by 1 base, with 4 bases of the junction left unmatched. From germline, CDR1 is SGDLS and CDR2 YYNGEE. The CDR3 sequence: CASSVGQGQSYEQYF. The DNA of the CDR3 is TGTGCCAGCAGCGTAGGACAGGGACAATCCTACGAGCAGTACTTC.

The chain joins TRBV4-1 to TRBJ2-5; 13 nucleotides agree with TRBD2. J lost 6 bases, V lost 4 bases, and 5 bases had no gene match. The CDR3 has 15 amino acids. The germline CDR1 and CDR2 sequences are MGHRA and YSYEKL. The CDR3 nucleotides read TGCGCCAGCAGCCTTGGGACTAGCGGGGACAAGACCCAGTACTTC. Translating gives CASSLGTSGDKTQYF.

The chain carries TRBV7-2 and TRBJ2-2; 7 bases are shared with TRBD2. CDR1 and CDR2 from the germline V gene are SGHTA and FQGNSA. Trimming at V came to 6 bases and at J to 6 bases, leaving 7 bases not matched to a gene. CDR3 length: 14 residues. CDR3 amino acids: CASRGGVRAGELFF. The CDR3 DNA sequence: TGTGCCAGCAGGGGAGGGGTGAGGGCCGGGGAGCTGTTTTTT.

The sample holds a few counts of this clone. The V call is TRBV27, the J call TRBJ2-1; D unclear. Trimming removed 7 bases from V and 5 bases from J, with 12 bases in between. Germline loops: CDR1 MNHEY, CDR2 SMNVEV (reference sequence). CDR3 size: 13 residues. The CDR3 is CASTSGSNNEQFF. DNA of the CDR3: TGTGCCAGCACTTCGGGTTCTAACAATGAGCAGTTCTTC.

This clone was seen only a few times. This chain links TRBV7-9 with TRBJ1-5; TRBD1 might be the D (6 bases). The CDR3 contains 15 residues. The V gene's germline CDR1 is SEHNR and CDR2 FQNEAQ (reference sequence). V gave up 6 bases and J gave up 0 bases, with 12 bases separating them. As DNA, the CDR3 is TGTGCCAGCAGAGGAACAGGGTATAGCAATCAGCCCCAGCATTTT. Residues: CASRGTGYSNQPQHF.

This clone was observed a handful of times. The J gene is TRBJ1-2, the V gene TRBV9, with no clear D. The CDR3 has 11 amino acids. Per the germline V gene, CDR1 is SGDLS and CDR2 is YYNGEE. The ends were cut back, 7 bases at V and 3 bases at J, with 7 bases in the middle. The DNA for the CDR3 is TGTGCCAGCCGGCGGGACTATGGCTACACCTTC. This gives the protein CASRRDYGYTF.

This rearrangement joins TRBV5-1 to TRBJ2-3; D ambiguous. Per germline, CDR1 SGHRS and CDR2 YFSETQ. This CDR3 region has 13 residues. Trimming removed 6 bases from V and 1 base from J, with 9 bases in between. CDR3 protein: CASNLEGTDTQYF. CDR3 DNA sequence: TGCGCCAGCAACCTTGAGGGCACAGATACGCAGTATTTT.

This chain connects TRBV5-1 to TRBJ2-5, with 8 nucleotides matching TRBD1. The CDR3 has 14 residues. CDR1 SGHRS and CDR2 YFSETQ come from the germline V gene. V shed 4 bases, J shed 1 base, and the junction held 3 bases outside the gene matches. DNA of the CDR3: TGCGCCAGCAGCCGTACAGGGGGCCAAGAGACCCAGTACTTC. Protein sequence: CASSRTGGQETQYF.

This clone has more than one count but fewer than ten. The chain joins TRBV11-2 to TRBJ1-4; 10 bases fit TRBD1. CDR1 and CDR2 from the germline V gene are SGHAT and FQNNGV. After removal of 5 bases from V and 8 bases from J, the junction contained 8 bases not matched to a gene. This CDR3 comprises 15 residues. The CDR3, as DNA: TGTGCCAGCAGCAAGACAGGGGGCGCAGGAGAAAAACTGTTTTTT. This gives the protein CASSKTGGAGEKLFF.

The chain employs TRBV5-1 and TRBJ2-7; 9 bases fit TRBD2. The J segment lost 2 bases and the V segment lost 5 bases, leaving 5 bases of the junction unmatched. CDR1 SGHRS and CDR2 YFSETQ come from the germline V gene. This CDR3 contains 14 residues. This CDR3 reads CASRLAGSAYEQYF. The DNA of the CDR3 is TGCGCCAGCAGACTAGCGGGCAGCGCCTACGAGCAGTACTTC.

This clone appeared a few times. This chain links TRBV29-1 with TRBJ1-5, with D unresolved. The germline V gene encodes CDR1 SQVTM and CDR2 ANQGSEA. The V and J ends lost 4 bases and 3 bases respectively, with 10 bases between them. The CDR3 spans 13 residues. The CDR3 is CSVGGGLNQPQHF. The CDR3 nucleotides read TGCAGCGTTGGTGGCGGCCTCAATCAGCCCCAGCATTTT.

As regards this clone: Other DNA sequences in the sample encode the same CDR3. This chain links TRBV9 with TRBJ1-1; the match to TRBD1 covers 9 bases. Trimming took 3 bases from V and 3 from J; bases not matched to a gene: 3. The CDR3 consists of 14 residues. Germline lookup yields CDR1 SGDLS and CDR2 YYNGEE. CDR3: CASSARDRDTEAFF. CDR3 in DNA: TGTGCCAGCAGCGCCCGGGACAGGGACACTGAAGCTTTCTTT.

The rearrangement joins TRBV2 to TRBJ2-7, with D perhaps matching TRBD1 (6 bases). The CDR3 has 13 amino acids. Trimming removed 7 bases at V and 5 bases at J, with 15 bases between. The V gene's germline CDR1 is SNHLY and CDR2 FYNNEI. The CDR3 DNA follows: TGTGCCAGCACTCTACAGGGTTTCCACGAGCAGTACTTC. Its translation: CASTLQGFHEQYF. Full variable domain (remainder filled in from reference TRBV2 and TRBJ2-7): EPEVTQTPSHQVTQMGQEVILRCVPISNHLYFYWYRQILGQKVEFLVSFYNNEISEKSEIFDDQFSVERPDGSNFTLKIRSTKLEDSAMYFCASTLQGFHEQYFGPGTRLTVT.

This clone has just a few counts. This sequence joins TRBV30 and TRBJ1-3; TRBD1 agrees at 8 bases. CDR3 length equals 12 residues. The trim removed 7 bases at V and 7 bases at J, leaving 6 bases unmatched. Germline CDR1 is GTSNPN and CDR2 is SVGIG (reference sequence). The CDR3 protein is CAYRGNDNTIYF. The CDR3, as DNA: TGTGCCTACAGGGGGAATGATAACACCATATATTTT.

This clone was seen more than once but under ten times. The chain employs TRBV9 and TRBJ2-6, with D unresolved. Trimming shortened V by 2 bases and J by 0 bases, and 9 bases separated the two germline ends. Germline CDR1 SGDLS, CDR2 YYNGEE. The CDR3 sequence is 16 residues long. DNA for the CDR3: TGTGCCAGCAGCGTGGCAGATTTCTCTGGGGCCAACGTCCTGACTTTC. Its translation is CASSVADFSGANVLTF.

This clone was seen only a few times. The V and J genes are TRBV1 and TRBJ2-5; the D call of TRBD2 is as the table states it, not checked on the DNA. TRBV1 has pseudogene status. The CDR3 covers 20 residues. The CDR3 reads CTSSQDLWSGKEASIETQYF. The CDR3, as DNA: TGCACCAGCAGCCAAGATCTGTGGTCGGGGAAGGAGGCCTCAATCGAGACCCAGTACTTC.